The 28 T cell receptor beta chains presented below share a single source sample, sequenced in a study of T cell responses to AZD1222 COVID-19 vaccine. The protocol was immunoSEQ multiplex PCR, while the TCRdb copy is restricted to in-frame clones and leaves out a portion. Of 150,000 to 200,000 clones in the sample, around 90% were seen once. The sequencing here drew on peripheral blood, taken 28 days after the second AZD1222 dose. These receptors originate from an adult who received the AZD1222 COVID-19 vaccine.

In its sample, this clone was seen once. The rearrangement uses TRBV30 and TRBJ2-7, with D tentatively TRBD2 (6 bases). Germline CDR1 is GTSNPN and CDR2 is SVGIG (reference sequence). This CDR3 is 13 amino acids long. Trimming took off 4 bases at V and 3 bases at J, with 13 bases between the two ends. CDR3: CAWTRGKGYEQYF. In DNA, the CDR3 is TGTGCCTGGACACGGGGGAAGGGCTACGAGCAGTACTTC.

The genes are TRBV7-2 and TRBJ2-7; maybe TRBD2 (5 bases). Trimming cost V 7 bases and J 7 bases, with 17 bases left between them. This CDR3 has 13 residues. Per germline, CDR1 SGHTA and CDR2 FQGNSA. The CDR3 nucleotides are TGTGCCAGCACCGGACTCCCGCTGGGGGAGCAGTACTTC. It yields the protein CASTGLPLGEQYF.

The rearrangement joins TRBV20-1 to TRBJ2-7; 16 bases match TRBD2. V was clipped by 3 bases and J by 0 bases; unmatched bases: 5. The CDR3 sequence is 17 residues long. Germline values: CDR1 DFQATT, CDR2 SNEGSKA (reference sequence). In DNA, the CDR3 is TGCAGTGCTAGTGGGACTAGCGGGAGGGGCCCCTCCTACGAGCAGTACTTC. This encodes CSASGTSGRGPSYEQYF.

The CDR3 bases are TGTGCCAGCAGCTTAGGGGGGACTAGCGGGAGTTACCACGAGCAGTACTTC. It codes for CASSLGGTSGSYHEQYF. The chain recombines TRBV7-3 with TRBJ2-7; 14 bases match TRBD2. The V gene end was trimmed by 2 bases and the J gene end by 5 bases; junction bases not matched to a gene: 8. The CDR3 has 17 residues. Germline CDR1 is SGHTA and CDR2 is FQGTGA.

V is TRBV6-5 and J is TRBJ2-5; 12 nucleotides agree with TRBD1. Germline CDR1 MNHEY, CDR2 SVGAGI. The V and J ends lost 6 bases and 5 bases, in that order; junction bases with no gene match: 7. The CDR3 is 15 amino acids. The CDR3 DNA follows: TGTGCCAGCAGGGGACAGGGGGCCGGGTGGGAGACCCAGTACTTC. Its protein product is CASRGQGAGWETQYF.

The chain carries TRBV14 and TRBJ2-2, with TRBD2 identical over 15 bases. V trimming: 0 bases; J trimming: 7 bases; junction bases outside the gene matches: 18. The CDR3 covers 22 residues. The germline CDR1 and CDR2 sequences are SGHDN and FVKESK. This CDR3 reads CASSQDLSGTSGRIGINGELFF. CDR3 nucleotide sequence: TGTGCCAGCAGCCAAGATCTTTCCGGGACTAGCGGGAGGATCGGGATAAACGGGGAGCTGTTTTTT.

J is TRBJ2-7 and V is TRBV5-1; D possibly corresponds to TRBD2 (5 bases). The CDR3 runs 11 residues. The V gene lost 4 bases and the J gene lost 6 bases, with 8 bases spanning the gap. CDR1 is SGHRS and CDR2 is YFSETQ in the germline V gene. CDR3 residues: CASSGGGEQYF. CDR3 coding DNA: TGCGCCAGCAGCGGCGGAGGCGAGCAGTACTTC. The complete variable domain, with remaining parts taken from reference TRBV5-1 and TRBJ2-7, reads KAGVTQTPRYLIKTRGQQVTLSCSPISGHRSVSWYQQTPGQGLQFLFEYFSETQRNKGNFPGRFSGRQFSNSRSEMNVSTLELGDSALYLCASSGGGEQYFGPGTRLTVT.

The V and J genes are TRBV23-1 and TRBJ2-2; 8 bases are shared with TRBD1. TRBV23-1 is treated as an ORF (open reading frame) with a function not yet certain. The CDR3 runs 17 residues. With V trimmed by 4 bases and J by 5 bases, 12 bases remained unmatched. CDR3 coding DNA: TGCGCCAGCAGTCTTAACAGGGGGAGTTTCTTGACCGGGGAGCTGTTTTTT. Translating it yields CASSLNRGSFLTGELFF.

The rearrangement joins TRBV4-3 to TRBJ2-5, with 11 bases aligning to TRBD2. The length of the CDR3 is 18 residues. After removal of 1 base from V and 4 bases from J, the junction contained 11 bases not matched to a gene. Germline loops: CDR1 LGHNA, CDR2 YSLEER. CDR3 sequence reads: CASSQGSGRAGNGETQYF. CDR3 DNA sequence: TGCGCCAGCAGCCAAGGTAGCGGGAGGGCCGGGAACGGAGAGACCCAGTACTTC.

The sample holds a few counts of this clone. The CDR3 region has the DNA TGTGCCAGCAGCTTGTGGACTAGCCGGTTCGGATATCTCTACGAGCAGTACTTC. Translating gives CASSLWTSRFGYLYEQYF. This chain uses TRBV5-6 with TRBJ2-7; 8 bases agree with TRBD2. Unmatched junction bases numbered 15, after V lost 1 base and J lost 3 bases. The germline V gene encodes CDR1 SGHDT and CDR2 YYEEEE. The CDR3 extends over 18 amino acids.

The chain uses TRBV10-3 and TRBJ2-2, with D perhaps TRBD1 (6 bases). The CDR3 is made up of 13 amino acids. V lost 7 bases and J 7 bases, leaving 13 bases between the germline ends. Germline V gives CDR1 ENHRY, CDR2 SYGVKD. The CDR3 sequence: CAIKTQGLGELFF. The CDR3 region has the DNA TGTGCCATCAAGACCCAGGGGCTCGGGGAGCTGTTTTTT.

The chain uses TRBV19 and TRBJ2-7; 10 bases are a match to TRBD1. This CDR3 is built from 15 residues. Germline CDR1 reads LNHDA; CDR2 reads SQIVND (reference sequence). V dropped 6 bases and J dropped 3; count of bases not matched to a gene: 8. The CDR3: CASSETGGAFYEQYF. The CDR3 region has the DNA TGTGCCAGTAGCGAGACAGGGGGCGCTTTCTACGAGCAGTACTTC.

The chain links TRBV19 to TRBJ2-3, with D possibly matching TRBD1 (6 bases). CDR3 length equals 13 residues. The V end lost 11 bases, the J end lost 1 base, and 13 bases lay between the germline ends. Germline V gene data show CDR1 as LNHDA and CDR2 as SQIVND (reference sequence). The CDR3 bases are TGTGCCTCCCGAAAGGGGGGCACAGATACGCAGTATTTT. This translates into CASRKGGTDTQYF.

This clone was seen once. The chain is built from TRBV5-1 and TRBJ2-7; either TRBD1 or TRBD2 may fit D (5 bases each). CDR3 size: 15 residues. Trimming pared 2 bases from V and 7 bases from J, leaving 19 bases between. Germline V gives CDR1 SGHRS, CDR2 YFSETQ. CDR3 protein: CASSFQPGQAREQYF. Written as DNA, the CDR3 is TGCGCCAGCAGCTTCCAGCCGGGGCAGGCGAGAGAGCAGTACTTC.

This clone was detected only once. V usage is TRBV4-3 and J usage is TRBJ2-3; D may correspond to TRBD1 or TRBD2 (5 bases each). In germline, CDR1 is LGHNA, CDR2 YSLEER. Deletions cut 4 bases from V and 1 base from J, with 15 bases between. The CDR3 is made up of 16 amino acids. DNA for the CDR3: TGCGCCAGCAGCCTCCAAGGGGCGGGCCGCACAGATACGCAGTATTTT. Translating it yields CASSLQGAGRTDTQYF.

The chain joins TRBV4-2 to TRBJ1-3; 10 positions agree with TRBD1. Trimming at V came to 4 bases and at J to 0 bases, leaving 6 bases not matched to a gene. CDR1 is LGHNA and CDR2 is YNFKEQ in the germline V gene. This CDR3 spans 17 amino acids. The CDR3 loop is CASSPGQGFTSGNTIYF. CDR3 sequence (DNA): TGTGCCAGCAGCCCGGGACAGGGGTTTACCTCTGGAAACACCATATATTTT.

The rearrangement links TRBV30 to TRBJ2-2; 15 positions match TRBD2. Trimming cost V 5 bases and J 5 bases; bases outside gene matches: 12. The CDR3 runs to 18 residues. Germline V gives CDR1 GTSNPN, CDR2 SVGIG (reference sequence). CDR3 sequence (DNA): TGTGCCTGGCGACCGGGACTAGCGGGAGGCCGTGGGACCGGGGAGCTGTTTTTT. Translated: CAWRPGLAGGRGTGELFF.

This rearrangement joins TRBV19 to TRBJ1-2, with 11 nucleotides matching TRBD1. Germline CDR1 is LNHDA and CDR2 is SQIVND (reference sequence). The CDR3 has 14 residues. The junction had 9 bases not matched to a gene; V was cut back by 7 bases and J by 8 bases. In DNA, the CDR3 is TGTGCCAGTATCACGGACAGGGGGCGAGGAGGCTACACCTTC. As protein: CASITDRGRGGYTF.

The chain employs TRBV29-1 and TRBJ2-1; no clear D. The CDR3 extends over 13 amino acids. V shed 4 bases and J shed 0 bases, with 7 bases lying between them. Germline CDR1 SQVTM, CDR2 ANQGSEA. CDR3 loop: CSVAVSSYNEQFF. Written as DNA, the CDR3 is TGCAGCGTTGCTGTCAGCTCCTACAATGAGCAGTTCTTC.

This chain joins TRBV11-2 and TRBJ2-6; D gene uncertain. CDR3 size: 14 residues. The V end was cut by 5 bases, the J end by 0 bases, with 5 bases between. Germline CDR1 is SGHAT and CDR2 is FQNNGV. Here the CDR3 reads CASSLSSGANVLTF. CDR3 DNA: TGTGCCAGCAGCCTGAGCTCTGGGGCCAACGTCCTGACTTTC.

As DNA, the CDR3 is TGTGCCAGCAGCCAAGTTTCCCGAGGGGCATACCAGCATTTT. This translates into CASSQVSRGAYQHF. The gene calls are TRBV4-2 and TRBJ1-5, with D perhaps matching TRBD1 (5 bases). The V and J ends lost 1 base and 12 bases respectively, with 16 bases between them. From germline, CDR1 is LGHNA and CDR2 YNFKEQ. CDR3 length: 14 amino acids.

V gene TRBV7-2 combines with J gene TRBJ1-1; perhaps TRBD1 as D (5 bases). Trimming stripped 1 base from V and 2 bases from J, with 14 bases between. The germline gives CDR1 SGHTA, CDR2 FQGNSA. This CDR3 region has 16 residues. The DNA of the CDR3 is TGTGCCAGCAGCTTAGTGGGGGTGAGGGTTAACACTGAAGCTTTCTTT. This gives the protein CASSLVGVRVNTEAFF.

V and J are TRBV20-1 and TRBJ1-3; D gene ambiguous. The CDR3 has 15 residues. The germline V and J ends were trimmed by 4 bases and 0 bases, with 13 bases remaining between them. Germline V lookup: CDR1 DFQATT, CDR2 SNEGSKA (reference sequence). The chain's CDR3 is CSAIDTPNSGNTIYF. The DNA of the CDR3 is TGCAGTGCTATTGACACCCCAAACTCTGGAAACACCATATATTTT.

CDR3 bases: TGTGCCACCCGGGGAATTCGACAGGGGGGAAATCAGCCCCAGCATTTT. Protein: CATRGIRQGGNQPQHF. V gene TRBV28 combines with J gene TRBJ1-5; 9 bases are shared with TRBD1. The CDR3 is 16 residues long. Trimming at V came to 10 bases and at J to 4 bases, leaving 14 bases not matched to a gene. Germline V gene sequence: CDR1 MDHEN, CDR2 SYDVKM.

The genes are TRBV29-1 and TRBJ1-1; unclear D gene. The germline CDR1 and CDR2 sequences are SQVTM and ANQGSEA. This CDR3 is built from 12 residues. Trimming pared 2 bases from V and 5 bases from J, leaving 9 bases between. The CDR3 loop is CSVEWRGTEAFF. The CDR3 nucleotides read TGCAGCGTTGAATGGCGGGGAACTGAAGCTTTCTTT.

V and J are TRBV6-8 and TRBJ2-1; D is unclear. Germline CDR1 is MNHGY and CDR2 is SAAAGT. V lost 4 bases and J 9 bases, leaving 16 bases between the germline ends. The CDR3 loop spans 14 amino acids. CDR3 coding DNA: TGTGCCAGCAGTTTGAGCGCCCCGACCGGTGAGCAGTTCTTC. It is translated as CASSLSAPTGEQFF.

The CDR3 nucleotides are TGTGCCAGCTCACCACCGTCTGTGTACTATGGCTACACCTTC. Translating gives CASSPPSVYYGYTF. The chain combines TRBV18 with TRBJ1-2; D is unclear. Germline V gene sequence: CDR1 KGHSH, CDR2 LQKENI. The V gene lost 0 bases and the J gene lost 3 bases, with 8 bases spanning the gap. The CDR3 is 14 amino acids.

This chain joins TRBV13 and TRBJ2-2; possible D gene TRBD2, 5 bases. Germline lookup yields CDR1 PRHDT and CDR2 FYEKMQ (reference sequence). This CDR3 region has 15 residues. V was cut by 2 bases and J by 4 bases, with 11 bases left in between. CDR3 nucleotides: TGTGCCAGCAGCTTATCAATCCGGGGCACCGGGGAGCTGTTTTTT. Protein sequence: CASSLSIRGTGELFF.